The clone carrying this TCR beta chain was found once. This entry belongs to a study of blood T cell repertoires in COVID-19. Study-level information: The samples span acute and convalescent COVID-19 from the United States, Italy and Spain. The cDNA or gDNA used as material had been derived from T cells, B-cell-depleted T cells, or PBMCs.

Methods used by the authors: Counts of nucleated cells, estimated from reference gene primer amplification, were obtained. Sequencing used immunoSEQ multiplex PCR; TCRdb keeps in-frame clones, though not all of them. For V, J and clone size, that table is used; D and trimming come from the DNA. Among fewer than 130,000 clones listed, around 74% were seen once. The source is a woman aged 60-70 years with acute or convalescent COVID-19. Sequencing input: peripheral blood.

CDR3 DNA sequence: TGTGCCAGCAGTTACTCTGGAAACACCATATATTTT. Translation: CASSYSGNTIYF. V gene TRBV2 combines with J gene TRBJ1-3; D is ambiguous. The CDR3 is 12 residues long. Trimming took off 5 bases at V and 0 bases at J, with 2 bases between the two ends. CDR1 is SNHLY, CDR2 FYNNEI, per germline.